This T cell receptor beta chain is drawn from a study of early stage breast cancer tumors. Clones were read by immunoSEQ multiplex PCR, and TCRdb kept only the in-frame ones, dropping some. The table includes roughly 30,000 clones, around 67% detected once. V was clipped by 5 bases and J by 2 bases, with 15 bases between them. The CDR3 has 15 residues. CDR1 and CDR2 (germline): SGHTA, FQGNSA. The V and J genes are TRBV7-2 and TRBJ1-2, with D uncertain. Material for sequencing was blood. The TCR was taken from a person aged 40 to 50 with breast cancer. The CDR3 protein is CASSPRVGSNYGYTF. The DNA of the CDR3 is TGTGCCAGCAGCCCACGGGTAGGGAGCAACTATGGCTACACCTTC.